The subject of this entry is one T cell receptor beta chain. The antigen remains undetermined. The entry originates in a study of shared clonotypes between healthy human individuals. Regarding the study as a whole: A few donors had about 5% of their naive CD4 clonotypes in common.

Libraries were prepared by immunoSEQ multiplex PCR; TCRdb keeps only in-frame clonotypes and omits some of them. The sample contains about 700,000 clones, about 74% of which appear only once. The donors, all of them Caucasian adults, lived in Nashville, Tennessee. Germline V gene data show CDR1 as MNHNS and CDR2 as SASEGT. V lost 6 bases, J lost 2 bases, and 10 bases lay in between. This CDR3 contains 13 residues. Sequencing used memory CD4+ T cells sorted from blood. The subset here: CD45RA-negative fraction. The chain links TRBV6-1 to TRBJ2-5; no clear D gene. This clonotype was obtained from a woman under 40 in good health. The chain's CDR3 is CASRKFEQETQYF. The CDR3, as DNA: TGTGCCAGCAGAAAGTTTGAGCAAGAGACCCAGTACTTC.